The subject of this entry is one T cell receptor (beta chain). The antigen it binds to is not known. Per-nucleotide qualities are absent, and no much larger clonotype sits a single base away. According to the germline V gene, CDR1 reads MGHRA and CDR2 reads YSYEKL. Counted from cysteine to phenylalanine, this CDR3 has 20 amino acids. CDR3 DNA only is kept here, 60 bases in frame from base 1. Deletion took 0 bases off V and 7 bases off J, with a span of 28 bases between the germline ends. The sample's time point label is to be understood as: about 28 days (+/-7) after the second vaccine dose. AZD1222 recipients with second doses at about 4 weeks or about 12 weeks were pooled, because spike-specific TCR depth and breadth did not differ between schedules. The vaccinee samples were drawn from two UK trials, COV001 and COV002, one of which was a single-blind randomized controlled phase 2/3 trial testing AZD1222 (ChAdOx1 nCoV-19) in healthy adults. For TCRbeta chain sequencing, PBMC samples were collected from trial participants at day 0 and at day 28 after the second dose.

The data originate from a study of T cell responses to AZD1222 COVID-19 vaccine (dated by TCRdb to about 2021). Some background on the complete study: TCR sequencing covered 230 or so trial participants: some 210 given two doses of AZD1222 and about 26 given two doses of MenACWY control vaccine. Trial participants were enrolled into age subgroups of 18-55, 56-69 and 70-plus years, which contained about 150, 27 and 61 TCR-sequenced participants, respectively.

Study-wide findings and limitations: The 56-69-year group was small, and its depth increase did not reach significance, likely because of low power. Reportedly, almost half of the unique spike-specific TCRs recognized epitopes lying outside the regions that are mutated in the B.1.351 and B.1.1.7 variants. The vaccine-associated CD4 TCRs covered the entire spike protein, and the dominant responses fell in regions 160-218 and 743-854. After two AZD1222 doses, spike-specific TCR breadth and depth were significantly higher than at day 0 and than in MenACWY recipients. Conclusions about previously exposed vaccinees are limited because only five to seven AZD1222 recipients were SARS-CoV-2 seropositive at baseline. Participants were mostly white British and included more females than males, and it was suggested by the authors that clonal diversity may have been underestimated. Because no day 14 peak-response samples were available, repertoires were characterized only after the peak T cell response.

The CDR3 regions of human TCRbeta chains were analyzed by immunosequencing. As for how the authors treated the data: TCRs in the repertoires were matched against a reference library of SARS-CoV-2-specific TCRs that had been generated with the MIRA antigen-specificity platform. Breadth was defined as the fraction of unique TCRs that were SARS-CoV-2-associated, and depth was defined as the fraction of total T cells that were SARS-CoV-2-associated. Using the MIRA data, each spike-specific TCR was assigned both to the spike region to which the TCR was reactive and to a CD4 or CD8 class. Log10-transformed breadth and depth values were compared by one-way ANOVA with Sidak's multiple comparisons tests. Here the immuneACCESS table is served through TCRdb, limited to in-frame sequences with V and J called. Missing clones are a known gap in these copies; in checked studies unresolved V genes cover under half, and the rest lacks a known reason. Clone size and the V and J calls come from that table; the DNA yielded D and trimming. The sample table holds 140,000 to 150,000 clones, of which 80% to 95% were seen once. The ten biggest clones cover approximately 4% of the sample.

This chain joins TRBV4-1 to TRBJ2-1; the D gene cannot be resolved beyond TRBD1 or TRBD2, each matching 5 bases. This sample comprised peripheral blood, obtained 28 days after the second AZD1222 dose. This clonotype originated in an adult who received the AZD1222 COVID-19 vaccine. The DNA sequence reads TGCGCCAGCAGCCAAGATCCCCCCCCCAGGGTCGGGGCTTATGGGAATGAGCAGTTCTTC. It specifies CASSQDPPPRVGAYGNEQFF.